The 20 T cell receptor beta chains given below trace back to one sample, sequenced in a study of PD-1 blockade in classical Hodgkin lymphoma. Some clones are missing from TCRdb's copy, which holds only in-frame ones; the method was immunoSEQ multiplex PCR. The data contain about 15,000 clones, roughly 86% of them singletons. The time point was: newly diagnosed, previously untreated cHL patient sample. Sequences were obtained from peripheral blood mononuclear cells (PBMCs). The receptor source for this set is a human donor with classical Hodgkin lymphoma.

V usage is TRBV4-2 and J usage is TRBJ2-7, with D perhaps matching TRBD2 (6 bases). V was clipped by 1 base and J by 7 bases, with 11 bases between them. The CDR3 totals 13 residues. Germline V gene data show CDR1 as LGHNA and CDR2 as YNFKEQ. The CDR3 region is CASSQVPGREQYF. In nucleotides, the CDR3 is TGTGCCAGCAGCCAAGTCCCAGGGAGGGAGCAGTACTTC.

V and J are TRBV28 and TRBJ1-4, with D unresolved. The V gene lost 3 bases and the J gene lost 4 bases, with 6 bases spanning the gap. The CDR3 loop spans 13 amino acids. CDR1 is MDHEN, CDR2 SYDVKM, per germline. DNA of the CDR3: TGTGCCAGCAGTTTTACAGATAATGAAAAACTGTTTTTT. Amino acids: CASSFTDNEKLFF.

This chain connects TRBV5-1 to TRBJ1-1; the match to TRBD1 covers 7 bases. V lost 4 bases and J lost 2; bases outside the gene matches: 5. CDR1 and CDR2 (germline): SGHRS, YFSETQ. This CDR3 spans 14 amino acids. The CDR3, as DNA: TGCGCCAGCAGCCCGGACAGGATAAACACTGAAGCTTTCTTT. It is translated as CASSPDRINTEAFF.

The chain recombines TRBV5-1 with TRBJ1-6, with D tentatively TRBD1 (5 bases). Deletions cut 3 bases from V and 4 bases from J, with 11 bases between. The germline gives CDR1 SGHRS, CDR2 YFSETQ. The CDR3 is made up of 15 amino acids. Here the CDR3 DNA reads TGCGCCAGCAGCTCCAAGACAGCGTATAATTCACCCCTCCACTTT. Translation gives CASSSKTAYNSPLHF. Full variable domain (remainder filled in from reference TRBV5-1 and TRBJ1-6): KAGVTQTPRYLIKTRGQQVTLSCSPISGHRSVSWYQQTPGQGLQFLFEYFSETQRNKGNFPGRFSGRQFSNSRSEMNVSTLELGDSALYLCASSSKTAYNSPLHFGNGTRLTVT.

This rearrangement joins TRBV28 to TRBJ2-4; D assignment may be TRBD1 or TRBD2 (5 bases each). The length of the CDR3 is 16 residues. Trimming cost V 6 bases and J 3 bases, with 18 bases left between them. Per germline, CDR1 MDHEN and CDR2 SYDVKM. CDR3 protein: CASSIRGAGVKNIQYF. DNA for the CDR3: TGTGCCAGCAGCATTAGAGGGGCTGGAGTCAAAAACATTCAGTACTTC.

This chain joins TRBV5-6 and TRBJ2-5; D unresolved. Germline values: CDR1 SGHDT, CDR2 YYEEEE. The CDR3 is 15 amino acids. V was cut by 6 bases and J by 0 bases, with 15 bases left in between. CDR3 DNA: TGTGCCAGCACCCCTGTGGGAAGCTACCAAGAGACCCAGTACTTC. Encoded protein: CASTPVGSYQETQYF. The full variable domain, with the rest looked up from reference TRBV5-6 and TRBJ2-5, is DAGVTQSPTHLIKTRGQQVTLRCSPKSGHDTVSWYQQALGQGPQFIFQYYEEEERQRGNFPDRFSGHQFPNYSSELNVNALLLGDSALYLCASTPVGSYQETQYFGPGTRLLVL.

This clone was found a few times. CDR3 loop: CASIAAGTLSSYEQYF. The CDR3 region has the DNA TGTGCCAGCATAGCGGCCGGGACATTAAGCTCCTACGAGCAGTACTTC. The chain carries TRBV28 and TRBJ2-7; perhaps D is TRBD1 or TRBD2 (6 bases each). The CDR3 consists of 16 residues. With 7 bases removed from V and 0 bases from J, the gap between germline ends came to 19 bases. CDR1 and CDR2 from the germline V gene are MDHEN and SYDVKM.

The rearrangement uses TRBV23-1 and TRBJ1-1; a possible D gene is TRBD1 (6 bases). TRBV23-1 has ORF status, its function being uncertain. The CDR3 sequence is 13 residues long. Trimming shortened V by 4 bases and J by 1 base, and 7 bases separated the two germline ends. CDR3 in amino acids: CASSLGANTEAFF. For the CDR3, the DNA is TGCGCCAGCAGTCTGGGGGCGAACACTGAAGCTTTCTTT.

This sequence joins TRBV5-6 and TRBJ2-7, with 9 bases identical to TRBD2. There are 15 residues in the CDR3. Germline lookup yields CDR1 SGHDT and CDR2 YYEEEE. Trimming removed 0 bases from V and 2 bases from J; junction bases left unmatched: 3. CDR3 loop: CASSLGLAVTYEQYF. The CDR3 DNA sequence: TGTGCCAGCAGCTTGGGACTAGCGGTAACCTACGAGCAGTACTTC. The entire variable domain, with the rest obtained from reference TRBV5-6 and TRBJ2-7, is as follows: DAGVTQSPTHLIKTRGQQVTLRCSPKSGHDTVSWYQQALGQGPQFIFQYYEEEERQRGNFPDRFSGHQFPNYSSELNVNALLLGDSALYLCASSLGLAVTYEQYFGPGTRLTVT.

V is TRBV29-1 and J is TRBJ1-2; D might be TRBD1 (5 bases). From germline, CDR1 is SQVTM and CDR2 ANQGSEA. The CDR3 is 14 amino acids. Between the trimmed V and J ends, which lost 0 bases and 8 bases, there was a span of 16 bases. The CDR3 sequence: CSVEEGGVRGGYTF. For the CDR3, the DNA is TGCAGCGTTGAAGAGGGGGGGGTCAGAGGAGGCTACACCTTC.

V usage is TRBV10-2 and J usage is TRBJ2-5; D unresolved. CDR3 length: 13 residues. Germline CDR1 reads WSHSY; CDR2 reads SAAADI. The V gene lost 5 bases and the J gene lost 5 bases, with 12 bases spanning the gap. Written as DNA, the CDR3 is TGCGCCAGCAGTTTGTTAGTCGGGGAGACCCAGTACTTC. Translation: CASSLLVGETQYF.

V gene TRBV7-8 combines with J gene TRBJ2-7; the D gene is possibly TRBD2 (6 bases). CDR3 length equals 14 residues. V gave up 8 bases and J gave up 0 bases, with 14 bases separating them. Germline-derived CDR1 and CDR2 are SGHVS and FQNEAQ. The CDR3 DNA sequence: TGTGCCAGCGGCCTGGAGGGAAGCTCCTACGAGCAGTACTTC. This codes for CASGLEGSSYEQYF.

The chain carries TRBV19 and TRBJ1-4, with 8 bases identical to TRBD1. V lost 7 bases to trimming and J lost 10 bases; unmatched junction nucleotides: 11. The CDR3 is made up of 14 amino acids. The germline V gene encodes CDR1 LNHDA and CDR2 SQIVND (reference sequence). Here the CDR3 reads CASTSGQGGAKLFF. The CDR3 DNA follows: TGTGCCAGTACCTCAGGACAGGGTGGAGCAAAACTGTTTTTT.

The chain recombines TRBV7-9 with TRBJ2-7; D remains unclear. V lost 3 bases to trimming and J lost 2 bases, with 11 bases between them. Per the germline V gene, CDR1 is SEHNR and CDR2 is FQNEAQ (reference sequence). The CDR3 has 14 residues. This chain's CDR3 is CASSFGDGPYEQYF. CDR3 sequence (DNA): TGTGCCAGCAGCTTTGGCGACGGACCCTACGAGCAGTACTTC.

V is TRBV7-9 and J is TRBJ1-4; maybe TRBD1 (6 bases). Germline CDR1 reads SEHNR; CDR2 reads FQNEAQ (reference sequence). CDR3 length: 14 amino acids. V lost 5 bases and J 8 bases, leaving 15 bases between the germline ends. CDR3 protein: CASSRGGGEEKLFF. The DNA for the CDR3 is TGTGCCAGCAGCCGGGGAGGGGGAGAAGAAAAACTGTTTTTT.

This rearrangement joins TRBV5-1 to TRBJ2-2; tentatively, D is TRBD2 (5 bases). CDR3 length: 14 residues. Germline-derived CDR1 and CDR2 are SGHRS and YFSETQ. V shed 0 bases and J shed 5 bases, with 8 bases lying between them. The CDR3 DNA follows: TGCGCCAGCAGCTTGGCGGGAACTACCGGGGAGCTGTTTTTT. Amino acids: CASSLAGTTGELFF.

The genes are TRBV27 and TRBJ2-2; no clear D gene. V lost 5 bases and J 6 bases, leaving 10 bases between the germline ends. The germline V gene encodes CDR1 MNHEY and CDR2 SMNVEV (reference sequence). CDR3 length equals 13 residues. CDR3 nucleotide sequence: TGTGCCAGCAGTCCGAGTTGGGCCGGGGAGCTGTTTTTT. Translated: CASSPSWAGELFF.

The rearrangement links TRBV7-3 to TRBJ2-1, with 14 nucleotides matching TRBD2. The J segment lost 2 bases and the V segment lost 4 bases, leaving 13 bases of the junction unmatched. From germline, CDR1 is SGHTA and CDR2 FQGTGA. This CDR3 is 20 amino acids long. This chain's CDR3 is CASSSRLAGGPGGTYNEQFF. The CDR3 DNA reads TGTGCCAGCAGCTCCCGACTAGCGGGAGGGCCGGGGGGAACCTACAATGAGCAGTTCTTC.

The chain recombines TRBV7-2 with TRBJ2-1; TRBD1 might be the D (5 bases). The CDR3 contains 12 residues. V was pared by 7 bases and J by 15 bases, with 19 bases between. CDR1 and CDR2 (germline): SGHTA, FQGNSA. The CDR3 loop reads CASMTVGLPGFF. The DNA of the CDR3 is TGTGCCAGCATGACAGTGGGGCTCCCGGGGTTCTTC.

Concerning this clone: This same CDR3 is encoded by further DNA sequences in the sample. V is TRBV5-1 and J is TRBJ2-7; TRBD1 aligns across 8 bases. J gave up 2 bases and V 4 bases, and 5 bases lay outside the gene matches. Germline-derived CDR1 and CDR2 are SGHRS and YFSETQ. The CDR3 loop spans 14 amino acids. The CDR3 here is CASSLGQGAYEQYF. The CDR3 DNA reads TGCGCCAGCAGCCTAGGACAGGGAGCCTACGAGCAGTACTTC.